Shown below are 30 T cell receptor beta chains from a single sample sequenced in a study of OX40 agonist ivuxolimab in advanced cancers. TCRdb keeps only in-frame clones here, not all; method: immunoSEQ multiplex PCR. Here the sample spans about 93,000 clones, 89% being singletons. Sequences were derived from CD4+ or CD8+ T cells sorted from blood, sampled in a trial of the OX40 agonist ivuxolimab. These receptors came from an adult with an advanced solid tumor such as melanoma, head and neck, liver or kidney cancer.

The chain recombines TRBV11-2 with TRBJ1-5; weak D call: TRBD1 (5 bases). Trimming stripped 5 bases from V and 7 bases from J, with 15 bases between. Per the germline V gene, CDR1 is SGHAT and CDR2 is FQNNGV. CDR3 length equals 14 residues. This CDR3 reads CASSPLTGGQPQHF. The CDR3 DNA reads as TGTGCCAGCAGCCCCCTGACCGGGGGGCAGCCCCAGCATTTT.

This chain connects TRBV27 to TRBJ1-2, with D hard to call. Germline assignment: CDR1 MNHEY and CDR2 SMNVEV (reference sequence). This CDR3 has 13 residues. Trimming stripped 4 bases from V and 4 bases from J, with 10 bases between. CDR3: CASSSAEFYGYTF. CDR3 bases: TGTGCCAGCAGTTCGGCAGAATTCTATGGCTACACCTTC.

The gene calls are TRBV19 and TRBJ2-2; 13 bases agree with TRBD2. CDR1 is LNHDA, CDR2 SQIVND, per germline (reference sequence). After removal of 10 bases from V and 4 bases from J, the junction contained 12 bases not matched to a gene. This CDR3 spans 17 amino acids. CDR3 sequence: CATVVVLAGGPTGELFF. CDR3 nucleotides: TGTGCCACCGTAGTTGTACTAGCGGGGGGGCCCACCGGGGAGCTGTTTTTT.

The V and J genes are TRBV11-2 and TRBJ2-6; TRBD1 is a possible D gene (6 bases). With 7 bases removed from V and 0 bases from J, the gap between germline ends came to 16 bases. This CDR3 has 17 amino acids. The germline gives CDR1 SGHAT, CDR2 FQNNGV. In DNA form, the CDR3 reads TGTGCCAGCACCCCACAGGGCCTAAGCTCTGGGGCCAACGTCCTGACTTTC. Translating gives CASTPQGLSSGANVLTF. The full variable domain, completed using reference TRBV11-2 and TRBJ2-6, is EAGVAQSPRYKIIEKRQSVAFWCNPISGHATLYWYQQILGQGPKLLIQFQNNGVVDDSQLPKDRFSAERLKGVDSTLKIQPAKLEDSAVYLCASTPQGLSSGANVLTFGAGSRLTVL.

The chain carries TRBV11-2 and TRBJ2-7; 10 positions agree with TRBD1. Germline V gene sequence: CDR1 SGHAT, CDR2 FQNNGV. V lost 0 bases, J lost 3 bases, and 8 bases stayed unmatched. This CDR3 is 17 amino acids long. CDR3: CASSLDEGQGINYEQYF. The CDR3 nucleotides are TGTGCCAGCAGCTTAGATGAGGGACAGGGGATAAACTACGAGCAGTACTTC.

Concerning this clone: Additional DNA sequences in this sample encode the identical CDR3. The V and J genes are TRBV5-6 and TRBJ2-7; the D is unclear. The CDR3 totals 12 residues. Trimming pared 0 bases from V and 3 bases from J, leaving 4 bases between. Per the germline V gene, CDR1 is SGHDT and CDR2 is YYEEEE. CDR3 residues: CASSLGGYEQYF. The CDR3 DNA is TGTGCCAGCAGCTTGGGGGGCTACGAGCAGTACTTC.

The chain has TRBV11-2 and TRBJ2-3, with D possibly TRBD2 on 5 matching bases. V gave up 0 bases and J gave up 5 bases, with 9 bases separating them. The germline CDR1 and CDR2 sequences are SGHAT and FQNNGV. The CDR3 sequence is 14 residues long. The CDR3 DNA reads TGTGCCAGCAGCTTAGAGCAGGAGGTAGATACGCAGTATTTT. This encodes CASSLEQEVDTQYF. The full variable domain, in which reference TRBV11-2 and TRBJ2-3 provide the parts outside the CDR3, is EAGVAQSPRYKIIEKRQSVAFWCNPISGHATLYWYQQILGQGPKLLIQFQNNGVVDDSQLPKDRFSAERLKGVDSTLKIQPAKLEDSAVYLCASSLEQEVDTQYFGPGTRLTVL.

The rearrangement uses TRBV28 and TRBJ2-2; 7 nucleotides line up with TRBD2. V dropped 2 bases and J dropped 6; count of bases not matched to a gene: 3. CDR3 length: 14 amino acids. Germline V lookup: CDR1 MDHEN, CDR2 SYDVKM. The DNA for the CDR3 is TGTGCCAGCAGTTTAGCGGGAGCGGCCGGGGAGCTGTTTTTT. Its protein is CASSLAGAAGELFF.

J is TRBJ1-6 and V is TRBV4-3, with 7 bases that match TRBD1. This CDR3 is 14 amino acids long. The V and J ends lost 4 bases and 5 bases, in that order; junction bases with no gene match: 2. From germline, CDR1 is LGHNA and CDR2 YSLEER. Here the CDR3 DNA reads TGCGCCAGCAGCCTCGGGACAGATAATTCACCCCTCCACTTT. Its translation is CASSLGTDNSPLHF.

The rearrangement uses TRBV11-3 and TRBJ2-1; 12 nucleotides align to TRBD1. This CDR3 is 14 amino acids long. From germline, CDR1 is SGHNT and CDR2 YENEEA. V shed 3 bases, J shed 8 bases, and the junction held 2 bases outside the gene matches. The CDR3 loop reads CASSLGQGADEQFF. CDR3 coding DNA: TGTGCCAGCAGCTTGGGACAGGGGGCCGATGAGCAGTTCTTC.

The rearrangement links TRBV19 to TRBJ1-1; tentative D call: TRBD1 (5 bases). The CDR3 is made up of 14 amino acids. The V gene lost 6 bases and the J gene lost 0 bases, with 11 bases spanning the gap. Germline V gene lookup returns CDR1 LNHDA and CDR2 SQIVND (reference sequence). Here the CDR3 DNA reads TGTGCCAGTAGGGGACTATTCATGAACACTGAAGCTTTCTTT. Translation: CASRGLFMNTEAFF.

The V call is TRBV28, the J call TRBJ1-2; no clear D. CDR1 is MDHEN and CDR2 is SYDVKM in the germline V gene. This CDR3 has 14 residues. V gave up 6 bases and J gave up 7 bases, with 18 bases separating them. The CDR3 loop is CASSFDGKTSGYTF. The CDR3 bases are TGTGCCAGCAGCTTCGACGGAAAGACAAGTGGCTACACCTTC.

The CDR3 region is CASRYTGEGVEKLFF. The CDR3 nucleotides read TGTGCCAGCAGATACACAGGGGAGGGGGTTGAAAAACTGTTTTTT. The rearrangement links TRBV28 to TRBJ1-4, with 7 positions matching TRBD1. The CDR3 loop spans 15 amino acids. With 6 bases clipped from V and 7 bases from J, the junction kept 11 bases outside the gene matches. Germline V gene lookup returns CDR1 MDHEN and CDR2 SYDVKM. The variable domain in full, completed from reference TRBV28 and TRBJ1-4, reads DVKVTQSSRYLVKRTGEKVFLECVQDMDHENMFWYRQDPGLGLRLIYFSYDVKMKEKGDIPEGYSVSREKKERFSLILESASTNQTSMYLCASRYTGEGVEKLFFGSGTQLSVL.

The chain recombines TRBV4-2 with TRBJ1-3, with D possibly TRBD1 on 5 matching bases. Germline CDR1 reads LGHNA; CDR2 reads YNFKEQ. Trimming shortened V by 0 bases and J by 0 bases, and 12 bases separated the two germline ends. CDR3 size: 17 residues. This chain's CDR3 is CASSQEQGRLSGNTIYF. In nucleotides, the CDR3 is TGTGCCAGCAGCCAAGAGCAGGGACGCCTCTCTGGAAACACCATATATTTT.

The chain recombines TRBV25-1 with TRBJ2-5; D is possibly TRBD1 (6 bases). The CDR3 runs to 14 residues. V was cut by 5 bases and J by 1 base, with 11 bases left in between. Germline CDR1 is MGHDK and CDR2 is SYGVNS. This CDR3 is CASSKNRAQETQYF. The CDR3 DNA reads TGTGCCAGCAGTAAAAACAGGGCCCAAGAGACCCAGTACTTC.

This chain's CDR3 is CASSQGGETQYF. CDR3 sequence (DNA): TGTGCCAGCAGCCAGGGAGGGGAGACCCAGTACTTC. The chain uses TRBV11-3 and TRBJ2-5, with 7 bases that match TRBD2. Germline V CDR1 and CDR2: SGHNT, YENEEA. CDR3 length: 12 residues. V lost 5 bases to trimming and J lost 5 bases; unmatched junction nucleotides: 2.

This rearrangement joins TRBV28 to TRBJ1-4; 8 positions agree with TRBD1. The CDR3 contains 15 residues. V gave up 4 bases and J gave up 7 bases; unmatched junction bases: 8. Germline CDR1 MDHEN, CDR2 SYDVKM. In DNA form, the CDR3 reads TGTGCCAGCAGTTCTTCCGGGACAGGTCTTGAAAAACTGTTTTTT. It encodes CASSSSGTGLEKLFF.

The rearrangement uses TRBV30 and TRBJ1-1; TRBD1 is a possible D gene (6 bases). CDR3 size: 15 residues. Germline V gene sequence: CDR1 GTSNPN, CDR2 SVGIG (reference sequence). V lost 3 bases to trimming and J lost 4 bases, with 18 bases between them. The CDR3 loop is CAWRGGYGEGTEAFF. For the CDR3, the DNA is TGTGCCTGGAGAGGGGGTTATGGGGAGGGCACTGAAGCTTTCTTT.

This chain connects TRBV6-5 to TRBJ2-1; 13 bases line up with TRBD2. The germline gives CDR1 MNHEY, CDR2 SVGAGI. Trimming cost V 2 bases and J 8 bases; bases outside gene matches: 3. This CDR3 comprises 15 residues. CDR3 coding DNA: TGTGCCAGCAGTTACCGGACTAGCGGGAGCCATGAGCAGTTCTTC. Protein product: CASSYRTSGSHEQFF.

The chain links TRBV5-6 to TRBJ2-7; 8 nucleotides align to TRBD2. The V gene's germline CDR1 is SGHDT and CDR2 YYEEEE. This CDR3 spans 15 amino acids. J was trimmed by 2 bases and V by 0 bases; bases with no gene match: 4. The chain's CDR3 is CASSLAGGTTYEQYF. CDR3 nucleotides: TGTGCCAGCAGCTTGGCGGGAGGGACGACCTACGAGCAGTACTTC.

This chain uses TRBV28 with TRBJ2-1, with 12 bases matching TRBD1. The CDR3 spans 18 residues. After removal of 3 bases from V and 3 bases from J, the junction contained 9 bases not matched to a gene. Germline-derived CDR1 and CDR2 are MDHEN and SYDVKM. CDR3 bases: TGTGCCAGCAGTTTGAAATTTTGGGACAGGGGGCGCTACAATGAGCAGTTCTTC. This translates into CASSLKFWDRGRYNEQFF. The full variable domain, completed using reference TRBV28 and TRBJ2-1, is DVKVTQSSRYLVKRTGEKVFLECVQDMDHENMFWYRQDPGLGLRLIYFSYDVKMKEKGDIPEGYSVSREKKERFSLILESASTNQTSMYLCASSLKFWDRGRYNEQFFGPGTRLTVL.

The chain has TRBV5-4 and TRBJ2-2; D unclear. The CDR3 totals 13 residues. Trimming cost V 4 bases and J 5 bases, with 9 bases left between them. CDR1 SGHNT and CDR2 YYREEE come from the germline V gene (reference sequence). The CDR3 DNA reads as TGTGCCAGCAGCCCCGACACAACCGGGGAGCTGTTTTTT. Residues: CASSPDTTGELFF.

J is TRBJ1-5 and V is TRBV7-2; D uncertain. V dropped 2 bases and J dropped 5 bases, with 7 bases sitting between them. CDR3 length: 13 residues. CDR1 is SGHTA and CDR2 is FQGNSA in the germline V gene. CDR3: CASSLTGYQPQHF. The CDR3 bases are TGTGCCAGCAGCTTAACGGGATATCAGCCCCAGCATTTT.

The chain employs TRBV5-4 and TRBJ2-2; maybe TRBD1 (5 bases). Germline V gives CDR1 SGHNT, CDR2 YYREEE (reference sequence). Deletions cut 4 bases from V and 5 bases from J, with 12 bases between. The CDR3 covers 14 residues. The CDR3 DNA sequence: TGTGCCAGCAGCCTCGACAGCAAGACCGGGGAGCTGTTTTTT. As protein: CASSLDSKTGELFF.

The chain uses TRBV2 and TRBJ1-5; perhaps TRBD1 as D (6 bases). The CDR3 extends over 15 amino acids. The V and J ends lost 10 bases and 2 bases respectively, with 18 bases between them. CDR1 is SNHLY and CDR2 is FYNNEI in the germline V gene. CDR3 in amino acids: CATTQGISGNQPQHF. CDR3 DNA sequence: TGTGCCACCACCCAGGGGATCAGCGGCAATCAGCCCCAGCATTTT. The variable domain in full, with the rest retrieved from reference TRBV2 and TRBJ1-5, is EPEVTQTPSHQVTQMGQEVILRCVPISNHLYFYWYRQILGQKVEFLVSFYNNEISEKSEIFDDQFSVERPDGSNFTLKIRSTKLEDSAMYFCATTQGISGNQPQHFGDGTRLSIL.

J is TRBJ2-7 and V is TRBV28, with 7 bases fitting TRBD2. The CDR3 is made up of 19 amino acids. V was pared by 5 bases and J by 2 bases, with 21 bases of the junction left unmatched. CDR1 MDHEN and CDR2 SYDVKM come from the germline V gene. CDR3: CASSPGASGSTYGPYEQYF. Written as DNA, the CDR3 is TGTGCCAGCAGTCCCGGAGCTAGCGGAAGCACTTATGGACCCTACGAGCAGTACTTC.

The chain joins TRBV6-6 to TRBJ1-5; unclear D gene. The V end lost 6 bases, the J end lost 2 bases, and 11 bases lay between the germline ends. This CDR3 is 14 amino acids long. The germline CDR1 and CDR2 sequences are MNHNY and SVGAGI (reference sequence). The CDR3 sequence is CASRRELGNQPQHF. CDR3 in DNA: TGTGCCAGCAGACGGGAGCTCGGCAATCAGCCCCAGCATTTT.

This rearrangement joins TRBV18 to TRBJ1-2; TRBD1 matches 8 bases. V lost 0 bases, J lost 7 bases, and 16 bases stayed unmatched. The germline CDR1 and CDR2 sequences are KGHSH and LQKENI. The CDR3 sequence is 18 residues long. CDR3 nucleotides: TGTGCCAGCTCACCACCGGTTGCAGGGGGCGAAGTATCGGGTGGCTACACCTTC. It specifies CASSPPVAGGEVSGGYTF.

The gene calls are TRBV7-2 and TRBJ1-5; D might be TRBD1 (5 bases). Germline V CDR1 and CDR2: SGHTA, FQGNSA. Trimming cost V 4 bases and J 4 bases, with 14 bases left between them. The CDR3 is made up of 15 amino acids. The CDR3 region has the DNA TGTGCCAGCAGCTCCTTAGCGGGGGAGAATCAGCCCCAGCATTTT. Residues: CASSSLAGENQPQHF. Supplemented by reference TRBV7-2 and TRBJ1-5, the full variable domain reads GAGVSQSPSNKVTEKGKDVELRCDPISGHTALYWYRQSLGQGLEFLIYFQGNSAPDKSGLPSDRFSAERTGGSVSTLTIQRTQQEDSAVYLCASSSLAGENQPQHFGDGTRLSIL.

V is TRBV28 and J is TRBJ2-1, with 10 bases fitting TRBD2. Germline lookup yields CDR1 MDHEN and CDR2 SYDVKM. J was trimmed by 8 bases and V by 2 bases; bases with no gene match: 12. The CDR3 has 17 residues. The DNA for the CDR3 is TGTGCCAGCAGTTTACCCGCACCTAGCGGGAGTCTCTATGAGCAGTTCTTC. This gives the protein CASSLPAPSGSLYEQFF.